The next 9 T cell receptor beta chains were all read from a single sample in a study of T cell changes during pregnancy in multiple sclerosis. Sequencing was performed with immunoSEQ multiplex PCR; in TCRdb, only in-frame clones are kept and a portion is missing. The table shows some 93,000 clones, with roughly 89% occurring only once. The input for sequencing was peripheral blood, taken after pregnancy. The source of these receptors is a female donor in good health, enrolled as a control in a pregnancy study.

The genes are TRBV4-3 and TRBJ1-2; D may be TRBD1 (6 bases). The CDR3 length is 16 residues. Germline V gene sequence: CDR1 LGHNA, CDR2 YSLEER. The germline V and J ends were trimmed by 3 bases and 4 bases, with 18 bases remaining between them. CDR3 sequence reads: CASSHSYQGITYGYTF. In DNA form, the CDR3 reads TGCGCCAGCAGCCATTCATACCAGGGGATTACCTATGGCTACACCTTC.

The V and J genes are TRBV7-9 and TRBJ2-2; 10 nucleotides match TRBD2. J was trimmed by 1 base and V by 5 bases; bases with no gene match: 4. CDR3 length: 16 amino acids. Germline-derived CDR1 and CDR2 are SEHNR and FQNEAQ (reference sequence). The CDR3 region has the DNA TGTGCCAGCAGCGCACGGACTAGCGGGAACACCGGGGAGCTGTTTTTT. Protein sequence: CASSARTSGNTGELFF.

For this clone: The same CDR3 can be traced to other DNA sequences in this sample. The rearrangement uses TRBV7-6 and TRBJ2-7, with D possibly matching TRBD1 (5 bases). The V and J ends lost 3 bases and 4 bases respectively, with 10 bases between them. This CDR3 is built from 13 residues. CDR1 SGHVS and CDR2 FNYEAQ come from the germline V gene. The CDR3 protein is CASSFSAGYEQYF. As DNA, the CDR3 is TGTGCCAGCAGCTTCAGTGCAGGGTACGAGCAGTACTTC.

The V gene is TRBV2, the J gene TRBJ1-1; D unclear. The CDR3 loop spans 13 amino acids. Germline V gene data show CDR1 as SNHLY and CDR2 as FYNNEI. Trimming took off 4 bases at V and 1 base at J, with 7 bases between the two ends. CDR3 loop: CASSGQANTEAFF. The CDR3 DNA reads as TGTGCCAGCAGTGGGCAGGCGAACACTGAAGCTTTCTTT.

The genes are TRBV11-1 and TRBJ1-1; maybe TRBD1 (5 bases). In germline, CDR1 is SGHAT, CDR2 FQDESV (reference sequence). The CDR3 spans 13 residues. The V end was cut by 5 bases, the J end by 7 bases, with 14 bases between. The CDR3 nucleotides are TGTGCCAGCAGCCCGACAGTAGATAATGAAGCTTTCTTT. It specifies CASSPTVDNEAFF.

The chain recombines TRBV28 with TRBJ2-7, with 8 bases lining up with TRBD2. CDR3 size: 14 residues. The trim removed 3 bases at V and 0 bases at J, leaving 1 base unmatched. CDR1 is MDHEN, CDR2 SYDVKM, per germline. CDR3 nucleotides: TGTGCCAGCAGTTTCGGGGGGGTCTCCTACGAGCAGTACTTC. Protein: CASSFGGVSYEQYF.

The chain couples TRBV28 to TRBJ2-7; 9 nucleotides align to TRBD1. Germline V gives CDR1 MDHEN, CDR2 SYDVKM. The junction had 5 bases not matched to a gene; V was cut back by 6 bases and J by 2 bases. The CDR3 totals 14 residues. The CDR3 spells CASRGTGITYEQYF. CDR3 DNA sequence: TGTGCCAGCAGGGGGACAGGGATAACCTACGAGCAGTACTTC.

The CDR3 loop reads CASSLIAVDNNEKLFF. The CDR3 nucleotides read TGCGCCAGCAGCTTGATAGCCGTGGACAACAATGAAAAACTGTTTTTT. The genes are TRBV5-1 and TRBJ1-4, with D possibly being TRBD1 (5 bases). V dropped 1 base and J dropped 5 bases, with 15 bases sitting between them. This CDR3 comprises 16 residues. CDR1 and CDR2 (germline): SGHRS, YFSETQ.

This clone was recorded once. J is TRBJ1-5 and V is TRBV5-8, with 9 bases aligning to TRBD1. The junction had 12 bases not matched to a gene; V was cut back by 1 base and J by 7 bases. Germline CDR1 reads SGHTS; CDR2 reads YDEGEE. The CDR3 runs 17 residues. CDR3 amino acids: CASSLLPGTGLRQPQHF. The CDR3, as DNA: TGTGCCAGCAGCTTGCTTCCCGGGACAGGGCTTCGGCAGCCCCAGCATTTT. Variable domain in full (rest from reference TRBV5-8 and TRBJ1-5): EAGVTQSPTHLIKTRGQQATLRCSPISGHTSVYWYQQALGLGLQFLLWYDEGEERNRGNFPPRFSGRQFPNYSSELNVNALELEDSALYLCASSLLPGTGLRQPQHFGDGTRLSIL.